The rows below give T cell receptor beta chains drawn from one sample of a study of beta chain features in type 1 diabetes. The repertoire was sequenced with immunoSEQ multiplex PCR; TCRdb's copy has only in-frame clones and lacks some. The sample holds some 330,000 clones, over 10% seen once. The specimen was naive CD4+ T cells from blood. The receptors originated from a woman under 30 with type 1 diabetes. Both conserved end residues are part of each CDR3. D genes are given only for firm matches. The size entry is marked missing in some rows and otherwise reads once, few, many or a size class.

v_gene	j_gene	d_gene	abundance	CDR3aa	CDR3nt
TRBV18	TRBJ1-2	TRBD1	few	CASSPDGQGSRGYTF	TGTGCCAGCTCACCCGACGGACAGGGGTCTAGAGGCTACACCTTC
TRBV7-3	TRBJ2-1	TRBD2	few	CASSLTSGSVNEQFF	TGTGCCAGCAGCTTAACTAGCGGGAGCGTCAATGAGCAGTTCTTC
TRBV7-2	TRBJ2-7	TRBD1	few	CASSLLTGGSYEQYF	TGTGCCAGCAGCTTGCTGACAGGGGGATCCTACGAGCAGTACTTC
TRBV30	TRBJ2-7	TRBD2	.	CAWSYPGTSPLGEQYF	TGTGCCTGGAGTTACCCCGGGACTAGCCCATTGGGGGAGCAGTACTTC
TRBV15	TRBJ1-1	TRBD1	few	CATSRPVQGTTEAFF	TGTGCCACCAGCAGGCCGGTACAGGGGACCACTGAAGCTTTCTTT
TRBV29-1	TRBJ1-1	.	.	CSVEVIGRTRAGTEAFF	TGCAGCGTTGAAGTGATCGGTCGAACGAGGGCCGGCACTGAAGCTTTCTTT
TRBV11-1	TRBJ2-1	.	.	CASSLFDEQFF	TGTGCCAGCAGCTTATTCGATGAGCAGTTCTTC
TRBV29-1	TRBJ1-4	.	.	CSVKETTANEKLFF	TGCAGCGTCAAGGAGACGACAGCGAATGAAAAACTGTTTTTT
TRBV10-3	TRBJ2-5	.	.	CAISYRVSETQYF	TGTGCCATCAGTTACAGGGTTTCGGAGACCCAGTACTTC
TRBV14	TRBJ2-3	TRBD1	.	CASSLGQGAVDTQYF	TGTGCCAGCAGCCTCGGACAGGGGGCGGTGGATACGCAGTATTTT
TRBV28	TRBJ2-7	TRBD1	few	CASSLYIRGQGNEQYF	TGTGCCAGCAGTTTGTATATTAGGGGACAGGGGAACGAGCAGTACTTC
TRBV6-5	TRBJ1-1	.	few	CASSAGTEAFF	TGTGCCAGCAGTGCCGGGACTGAAGCTTTCTTT
TRBV18	TRBJ1-2	.	few	CASSPGHDGYTF	TGTGCCAGCTCACCAGGCCACGATGGCTACACCTTC
TRBV6-1	TRBJ2-4	TRBD2	.	CASSVVGGKAKNIQYF	TGTGCCAGCAGTGTGGTCGGGGGGAAAGCCAAAAACATTCAGTACTTC
TRBV9	TRBJ2-7	TRBD1	.	CASSPRDRGTYEQYF	TGTGCCAGCAGCCCGAGGGACAGGGGGACCTACGAGCAGTACTTC
TRBV25-1	TRBJ2-1	TRBD2	few	CASSLAGGNNEQFF	TGTGCCAGCAGTCTAGCGGGGGGGAACAATGAGCAGTTCTTC
TRBV29-1	TRBJ2-3	.	.	CSVVPADTQYF	TGCAGCGTTGTGCCGGCAGATACGCAGTATTTT
TRBV6-6	TRBJ2-5	TRBD1	few	CASSYWGQQETQYF	TGTGCCAGCAGTTACTGGGGACAGCAAGAGACCCAGTACTTC
TRBV7-9	TRBJ2-7	.	.	CASSTTGREQYF	TGTGCCAGCAGCACCACAGGACGTGAGCAGTACTTC
TRBV6-6	TRBJ2-5	TRBD1	.	CASSPTRGGEETQYF	TGTGCCAGCAGTCCGACTCGAGGGGGCGAGGAGACCCAGTACTTC
TRBV5-4	TRBJ2-3	.	few	CASSSRFTDTQYF	TGTGCCAGCAGCTCTAGGTTCACAGATACGCAGTATTTT
TRBV25-1	TRBJ1-4	TRBD1	.	CASSALDRRFF	TGTGCCAGCAGTGCATTGGACAGGCGGTTTTTT
TRBV27	TRBJ2-1	.	.	CASSSRFGGADYNEQFF	TGTGCCAGCAGTTCCCGATTCGGCGGGGCTGACTACAATGAGCAGTTCTTC
TRBV7-6	TRBJ2-7	TRBD1	few	CASSSGTGGPYEQYF	TGTGCCAGCAGCTCCGGGACAGGGGGCCCTTACGAGCAGTACTTC
TRBV4-1	TRBJ2-6	.	few	CASSFEPTGANVLTF	TGCGCCAGCAGCTTCGAGCCAACTGGGGCCAACGTCCTGACTTTC
TRBV30	TRBJ1-2	.	.	CAWSGENYGYTF	TGTGCCTGGAGTGGGGAGAACTATGGCTACACCTTC
TRBV19	TRBJ1-5	TRBD1	.	CASSIGPGDRDQPQHF	TGTGCCAGTAGTATAGGACCCGGAGACAGGGATCAGCCCCAGCATTTT
TRBV10-3	TRBJ2-3	.	.	CAISETSGLSTDTQYF	TGTGCCATCAGTGAGACGTCAGGACTCAGCACAGATACGCAGTATTTT
TRBV4-2	TRBJ2-1	TRBD2	few	CASSLGLAIIDEQFF	TGTGCCAGCAGCCTTGGACTAGCTATAATCGATGAGCAGTTCTTC
TRBV5-6	TRBJ1-2	TRBD1	.	CASSGQGLGGYTF	TGTGCCAGCAGCGGACAGGGTTTGGGCGGCTACACCTTC
TRBV9	TRBJ2-3	TRBD2	.	CASSPRLAGGHHTDTQYF	TGTGCCAGCAGCCCCAGACTAGCGGGGGGCCACCACACAGATACGCAGTATTTT
TRBV6-7	TRBJ1-1	.	few	CADRHERTEAFF	TGTGCGGACAGACACGAGCGAACTGAAGCTTTCTTT
TRBV7-9	TRBJ2-3	TRBD1	.	CASAETGSIPDTQYF	TGTGCCAGCGCAGAGACAGGGTCGATTCCAGATACGCAGTATTTT
TRBV5-4	TRBJ2-4	.	few	CASSFTGTKNIQYF	TGTGCCAGCAGCTTCACAGGGACCAAAAACATTCAGTACTTC
TRBV11-2	TRBJ2-7	TRBD1	.	CASSLGTGTYEQYF	TGTGCCAGCAGCTTAGGGACAGGGACCTACGAGCAGTACTTC
TRBV7-2	TRBJ2-3	.	.	CASSLWTGTSTDTQYF	TGTGCCAGCAGCCTGTGGACTGGTACTAGCACAGATACGCAGTATTTT
TRBV6-5	TRBJ2-5	.	.	CASSSQGMGETQYF	TGTGCCAGCAGTTCACAGGGTATGGGGGAGACCCAGTACTTC
TRBV4-3	TRBJ2-1	TRBD2	.	CASSQGLAGGYEQFF	TGCGCCAGCAGCCAAGGACTAGCGGGGGGGTATGAGCAGTTCTTC
TRBV5-4	TRBJ1-1	TRBD1	few	CATLGGGIVTEAFF	TGTGCCACTCTAGGAGGGGGCATAGTCACTGAAGCTTTCTTT
TRBV10-3	TRBJ2-7	.	few	CAIRPFGEIGFEQYF	TGTGCCATCAGGCCCTTTGGGGAGATCGGGTTCGAGCAGTACTTC
TRBV9	TRBJ2-5	TRBD2	few	CASSVGVDSGPQETQYF	TGTGCCAGCAGCGTAGGTGTGGATAGCGGGCCCCAAGAGACCCAGTACTTC
TRBV19	TRBJ2-5	TRBD1	.	CASSIGGQEGMSTNF	TGTGCCAGTAGTATTGGGGGACAGGAGGGAATGAGCACCAACTTC
TRBV6-6	TRBJ2-7	TRBD1	.	CASSTGQGAPSEQYF	TGTGCCAGCAGTACCGGACAGGGGGCCCCCAGCGAGCAGTACTTC
TRBV30	TRBJ2-5	.	.	CAWTRGGHRVETQYF	TGTGCCTGGACGAGGGGGGGACACCGGGTGGAGACCCAGTACTTC
TRBV30	TRBJ2-7	TRBD2	.	CAFGVAGAGQYF	TGTGCCTTTGGGGTAGCGGGAGCCGGGCAGTACTTC
TRBV7-3	TRBJ2-1	TRBD1	few	CASSLGQGPYNEQFF	TGTGCCAGCAGCCTAGGACAGGGACCTTACAATGAGCAGTTCTTC